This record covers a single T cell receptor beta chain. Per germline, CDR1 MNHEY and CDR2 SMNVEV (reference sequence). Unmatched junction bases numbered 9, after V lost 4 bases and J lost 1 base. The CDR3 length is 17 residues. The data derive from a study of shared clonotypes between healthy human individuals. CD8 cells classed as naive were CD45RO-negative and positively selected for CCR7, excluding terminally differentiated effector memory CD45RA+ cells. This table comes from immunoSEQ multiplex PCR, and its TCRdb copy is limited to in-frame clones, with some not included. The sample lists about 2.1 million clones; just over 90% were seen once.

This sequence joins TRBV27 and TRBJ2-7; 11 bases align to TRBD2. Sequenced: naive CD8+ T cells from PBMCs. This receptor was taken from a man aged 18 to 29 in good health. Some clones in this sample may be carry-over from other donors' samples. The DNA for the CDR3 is TGTGCCAGCAGTTCGATCGCTAGCGGGGGGCCGTCCTACGAGCAGTACTTC. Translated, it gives CASSSIASGGPSYEQYF.